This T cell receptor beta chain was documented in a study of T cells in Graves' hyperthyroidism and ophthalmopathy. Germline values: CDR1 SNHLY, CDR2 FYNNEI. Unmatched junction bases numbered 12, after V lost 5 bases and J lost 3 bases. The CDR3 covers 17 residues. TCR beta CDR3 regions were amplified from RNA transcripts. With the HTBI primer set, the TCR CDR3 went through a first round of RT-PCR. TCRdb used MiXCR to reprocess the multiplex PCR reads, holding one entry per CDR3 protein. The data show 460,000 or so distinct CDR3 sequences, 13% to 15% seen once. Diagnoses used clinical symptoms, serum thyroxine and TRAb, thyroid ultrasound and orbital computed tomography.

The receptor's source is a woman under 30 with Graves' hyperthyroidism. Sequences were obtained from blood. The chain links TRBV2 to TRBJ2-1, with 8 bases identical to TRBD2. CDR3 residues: CASSFLSGRRVYNEQFF. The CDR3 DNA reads TGTGCCAGCAGTTTCCTGAGCGGGAGACGAGTCTACAATGAGCAGTTCTTC. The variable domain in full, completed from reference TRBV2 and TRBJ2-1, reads EPEVTQTPSHQVTQMGQEVILRCVPISNHLYFYWYRQILGQKVEFLVSFYNNEISEKSEIFDDQFSVERPDGSNFTLKIRSTKLEDSAMYFCASSFLSGRRVYNEQFFGPGTRLTVL.